The source of this T cell receptor (beta chain) is a study of early T cells in non-severe SARS-CoV-2 infection. Study background: It was bulk RNA from unsorted whole blood that was sequenced, and the chains were unpaired. Overall study results and limits: In VDJdb matching, anti-spike CD8 responses were favored while private and CD4 specificities went missing.

This clonotype has ten or more counts. The antigen remains undetermined. The CDR3 sequence is 13 residues long. The germline CDR1 and CDR2 sequences are SNHLY and FYNNEI. Trimming shortened V by 3 bases and J by 5 bases, and 10 bases separated the two germline ends. The library protocol tagged individual cDNA molecules with unique molecular identifiers. Via MiXCR, TCRdb re-called the 5' RACE reads, giving one row per CDR3 protein. In the table there are tens of thousands of distinct CDR3 sequences, roughly 10% of which are singletons. Sequenced material: whole blood. The TCR comes from an adult who was a healthcare worker with PCR-confirmed SARS-CoV-2 infection or an uninfected control (not recorded which). The chain joins TRBV2 to TRBJ2-5; D may correspond to TRBD1 or TRBD2 (5 bases each). The CDR3 sequence is CASSDRDRETQYF. Here the CDR3 DNA reads TGTGCCAGCAGTGATCGGGACCGGGAGACCCAGTACTTC.